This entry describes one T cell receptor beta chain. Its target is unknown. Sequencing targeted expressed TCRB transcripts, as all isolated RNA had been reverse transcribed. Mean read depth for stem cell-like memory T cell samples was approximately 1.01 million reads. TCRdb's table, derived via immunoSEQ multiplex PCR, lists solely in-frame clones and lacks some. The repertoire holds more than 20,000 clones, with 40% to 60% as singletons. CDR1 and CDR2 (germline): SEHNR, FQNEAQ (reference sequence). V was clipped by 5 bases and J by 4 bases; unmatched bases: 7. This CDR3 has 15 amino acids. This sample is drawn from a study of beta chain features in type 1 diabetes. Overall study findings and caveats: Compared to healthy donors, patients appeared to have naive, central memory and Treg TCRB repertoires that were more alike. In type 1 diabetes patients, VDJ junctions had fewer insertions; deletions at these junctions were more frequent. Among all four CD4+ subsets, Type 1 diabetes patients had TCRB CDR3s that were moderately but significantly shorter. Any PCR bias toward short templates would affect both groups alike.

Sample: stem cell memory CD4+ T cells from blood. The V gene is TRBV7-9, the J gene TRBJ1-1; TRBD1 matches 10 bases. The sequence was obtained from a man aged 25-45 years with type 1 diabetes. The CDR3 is CASSPRQGAVTEAFF. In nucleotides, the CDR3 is TGTGCCAGCAGCCCTAGACAGGGGGCGGTCACTGAAGCTTTCTTT. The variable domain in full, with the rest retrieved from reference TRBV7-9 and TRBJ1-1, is DTGVSQNPRHKITKRGQNVTFRCDPISEHNRLYWYRQTLGQGPEFLTYFQNEAQLEKSRLLSDRFSAERPKGSFSTLEIQRTEQGDSAMYLCASSPRQGAVTEAFFGQGTRLTVV.